The 3 T cell receptor beta chains below come from one sample, sequenced in a study of T cells in tuberculosis. The table came from immunoSEQ multiplex PCR; TCRdb's copy has only in-frame clones and leaves some out. The data contain tens of thousands of clones, nearly 95% of them singletons. Input material: PBMCs. The source is a donor aged 10-30 years with latent tuberculosis or without tuberculosis infection.

The V gene is TRBV19, the J gene TRBJ2-1; 7 bases agree with TRBD2. Germline-derived CDR1 and CDR2 are LNHDA and SQIVND (reference sequence). The V and J ends lost 3 bases and 8 bases, in that order; junction bases with no gene match: 19. CDR3 length: 18 amino acids. In DNA form, the CDR3 reads TGTGCCAGTAGTATTCCGCCCCGGACTAGGGGTACGGTGGATGAGCAGTTCTTC. The encoded protein is CASSIPPRTRGTVDEQFF.

CDR3 residues: CASSPQTDRNTEAFF. The CDR3 coding sequence is TGTGCCAGCAGCCCCCAAACTGACAGAAACACTGAAGCTTTCTTT. The chain joins TRBV7-2 to TRBJ1-1, with D perhaps matching TRBD1 (5 bases). The CDR3 length is 15 residues. Per the germline V gene, CDR1 is SGHTA and CDR2 is FQGNSA. The V end was cut by 5 bases, the J end by 2 bases, with 15 bases between.

V gene TRBV19 combines with J gene TRBJ1-1; the D is unclear. Trimming left V 0 bases short and J 0 bases short, with 11 bases between. Germline CDR1 and CDR2: LNHDA and SQIVND (reference sequence). The CDR3 extends over 16 amino acids. The CDR3 region has the DNA TGTGCCAGTAGTATAGATCGGGAGAACATGAACACTGAAGCTTTCTTT. The encoded protein is CASSIDRENMNTEAFF.